The 19 T cell receptor beta chains presented below share a single source sample, sequenced in a study of radiotherapy plus CTLA-4 blockade in lung cancer. Profiling relied on immunoSEQ multiplex PCR, and the TCRdb table lists in-frame clones only, not all of them. The data contain around 99,000 clones, around 90% of them singletons. This material consisted of peripheral blood, taken from a patient treated with radiotherapy plus ipilimumab. Receptors were obtained from a human donor with non-small cell lung cancer that progressed on radiotherapy plus ipilimumab.

The rearrangement joins TRBV7-2 to TRBJ2-7; D is possibly TRBD1 (8 bases). Germline CDR1 reads SGHTA; CDR2 reads FQGNSA. This CDR3 spans 14 amino acids. V was clipped by 5 bases and J by 5 bases, with 16 bases between them. The CDR3 nucleotides read TGTGCCAGCAGCCTACGGACAGGGACTAACGAGCAGTACTTC. It specifies CASSLRTGTNEQYF.

This chain joins TRBV5-4 and TRBJ2-2; 13 nucleotides match TRBD2. This CDR3 is 17 amino acids long. V was pared by 6 bases and J by 6 bases, with 11 bases of the junction left unmatched. The germline V gene encodes CDR1 SGHNT and CDR2 YYREEE (reference sequence). CDR3 nucleotides: TGTGCCAGCACCCTCCCGGGACTAGCGGGAAAGGCCGGGGAGCTGTTTTTT. This sequence encodes CASTLPGLAGKAGELFF.

The rearrangement links TRBV7-9 to TRBJ1-2, with D hard to call. The CDR3 spans 13 residues. The V end was cut by 8 bases, the J end by 8 bases, with 18 bases between. Per the germline V gene, CDR1 is SEHNR and CDR2 is FQNEAQ (reference sequence). The CDR3 is CASAAGKGGGYTF. The DNA for the CDR3 is TGTGCCAGCGCAGCCGGGAAGGGCGGGGGCTACACCTTC.

The rearrangement joins TRBV19 to TRBJ2-1; the match to TRBD2 covers 10 bases. This CDR3 has 19 amino acids. CDR1 and CDR2 (germline): LNHDA, SQIVND (reference sequence). V lost 4 bases and J lost 4; bases outside the gene matches: 16. The CDR3 here is CASSTGLAERRRSYNEQFF. In DNA form, the CDR3 reads TGTGCCAGTAGTACAGGACTAGCGGAGAGAAGAAGGTCGTACAATGAGCAGTTCTTC.

CDR3 sequence reads: CAAAGTTNTGELFF. The CDR3 nucleotides are TGTGCCGCAGCCGGGACAACGAACACCGGGGAGCTGTTTTTT. The chain has TRBV30 and TRBJ2-2, with D tentatively TRBD1 (6 bases). This CDR3 region has 14 residues. The V and J ends lost 8 bases and 0 bases respectively, with 13 bases between them. Germline loops: CDR1 GTSNPN, CDR2 SVGIG (reference sequence).

The V and J genes are TRBV27 and TRBJ1-5; 7 bases map to TRBD1. The germline CDR1 and CDR2 sequences are MNHEY and SMNVEV (reference sequence). The length of the CDR3 is 15 residues. Trimming took 6 bases from V and 8 from J; bases not matched to a gene: 13. For the CDR3, the DNA is TGTGCCAGCAGCCCAGGGGGGGGGAGGGGCAAGCCCCAGCATTTT. Its translation is CASSPGGGRGKPQHF.

This chain uses TRBV2 with TRBJ2-2; TRBD1 is a possible D gene (6 bases). V lost 6 bases, J lost 6 bases, and 14 bases lay in between. CDR1 and CDR2 (germline): SNHLY, FYNNEI. CDR3 length: 14 amino acids. CDR3 in DNA: TGTGCCAGCAGCGGACAGAGCCCGGCCGGGGAGCTGTTTTTT. Amino acid sequence: CASSGQSPAGELFF. The variable domain in full, with the rest retrieved from reference TRBV2 and TRBJ2-2, is EPEVTQTPSHQVTQMGQEVILRCVPISNHLYFYWYRQILGQKVEFLVSFYNNEISEKSEIFDDQFSVERPDGSNFTLKIRSTKLEDSAMYFCASSGQSPAGELFFGEGSRLTVL.

J is TRBJ2-3 and V is TRBV11-2; D may be TRBD1 (6 bases). Germline assignment: CDR1 SGHAT and CDR2 FQNNGV. The CDR3 length is 13 residues. V was clipped by 5 bases and J by 7 bases, with 13 bases between them. The CDR3 DNA reads as TGTGCCAGCAGCCTGCAGGGGAGAAATACGCAGTATTTT. This encodes CASSLQGRNTQYF.

The rearrangement joins TRBV7-5 to TRBJ2-7; TRBD2 is the table's D call, not checked against the DNA. TRBV7-5 has pseudogene status. CDR3 size: 12 residues. CDR3 region: CARVWRDYEQYF. CDR3 in DNA: TGTGCCAGAGTGTGGAGAGACTACGAGCAGTACTTC.

This clone came up a few times. The V call is TRBV5-4, the J call TRBJ1-2, with a weak D call TRBD1 (5 bases). The CDR3 spans 12 residues. The germline gives CDR1 SGHNT, CDR2 YYREEE (reference sequence). V lost 0 bases to trimming and J lost 7 bases, with 7 bases between them. DNA for the CDR3: TGTGCCAGCAGCTTGGAGGGGTCTGGCTACACCTTC. Translation gives CASSLEGSGYTF.

The chain is built from TRBV28 and TRBJ2-7; D call uncertain. Trimming removed 3 bases at V and 6 bases at J, with 9 bases between. This CDR3 comprises 12 residues. From germline, CDR1 is MDHEN and CDR2 SYDVKM. The CDR3 DNA reads TGTGCCAGCAGTTTGAGCAGGAGCGAGCAGTACTTC. Its translation is CASSLSRSEQYF.

In its sample, this clone was seen a few times. The chain joins TRBV18 to TRBJ1-5; D ambiguous. Trimming shortened V by 6 bases and J by 7 bases, and 13 bases separated the two germline ends. The germline V gene has CDR1 KGHSH and CDR2 LQKENI. This CDR3 comprises 13 residues. CDR3 loop: CASSSDREQPQHF. The CDR3 DNA reads TGTGCCAGCTCTTCGGACCGGGAGCAGCCCCAGCATTTT. Together with reference TRBV18 and TRBJ1-5, the CDR3 gives the full variable domain: NAGVMQNPRHLVRRRGQEARLRCSPMKGHSHVYWYRQLPEEGLKFMVYLQKENIIDESGMPKERFSAEFPKEGPSILRIQQVVRGDSAAYFCASSSDREQPQHFGDGTRLSIL.

V and J are TRBV6-6 and TRBJ1-1; D gene unclear. The V gene's germline CDR1 is MNHNY and CDR2 SVGAGI (reference sequence). Trimming removed 2 bases at V and 4 bases at J, with 11 bases between. The CDR3 contains 14 residues. For the CDR3, the DNA is TGTGCCAGCAGTTACGCTACGGGTGGCACTGAAGCTTTCTTT. Its translation: CASSYATGGTEAFF.

The chain recombines TRBV29-1 with TRBJ1-2, with 8 bases aligning to TRBD1. The V and J ends lost 7 bases and 8 bases, in that order; junction bases with no gene match: 9. CDR3 length: 12 amino acids. CDR1 and CDR2 (germline): SQVTM, ANQGSEA. This CDR3 is CSGAAGGLGYTF. The CDR3 DNA sequence: TGCAGCGGCGCTGCAGGGGGCCTGGGCTACACCTTC.

The chain joins TRBV6-1 to TRBJ1-5; D might be TRBD1 (6 bases). The CDR3 length is 14 residues. Germline V lookup: CDR1 MNHNS, CDR2 SASEGT. The germline V and J ends were trimmed by 8 bases and 3 bases, with 14 bases remaining between them. CDR3 sequence: CASWGGLLNQPQHF. In DNA, the CDR3 is TGTGCCAGCTGGGGGGGGCTCCTCAATCAGCCCCAGCATTTT.

The chain recombines TRBV29-1 with TRBJ2-7, with 11 bases aligning to TRBD1. The CDR3 covers 15 residues. The V and J ends lost 5 bases and 2 bases, in that order; junction bases with no gene match: 8. Germline V lookup: CDR1 SQVTM, CDR2 ANQGSEA. CDR3 loop: CSVTGGDRGAYEQYF. CDR3 DNA: TGCAGCGTTACCGGCGGGGACAGGGGGGCCTACGAGCAGTACTTC.

The chain employs TRBV4-2 and TRBJ2-3, with TRBD1 as a possible D gene (5 bases). Deletions cut 7 bases from V and 0 bases from J, with 14 bases between. This CDR3 contains 15 residues. The germline gives CDR1 LGHNA, CDR2 YNFKEQ. The CDR3 is CASNIADTSTDTQYF. The CDR3, as DNA: TGTGCCAGCAACATCGCGGACACTAGCACAGATACGCAGTATTTT.

The chain is built from TRBV6-5 and TRBJ1-2, with 8 bases that match TRBD1. Germline CDR1 and CDR2: MNHEY and SVGAGI. The CDR3 covers 15 residues. After removal of 6 bases from V and 2 bases from J, the junction contained 8 bases not matched to a gene. CDR3: CASRLRDRKNYGYTF. DNA of the CDR3: TGTGCCAGCAGGCTAAGGGACAGGAAGAACTATGGCTACACCTTC.

V is TRBV29-1 and J is TRBJ1-1; TRBD1 matches at 10 bases. The CDR3 length is 13 residues. Per the germline V gene, CDR1 is SQVTM and CDR2 is ANQGSEA. J gave up 11 bases and V 7 bases, and 13 bases lay outside the gene matches. The chain's CDR3 is CSAATGGSLGAFF. DNA for the CDR3: TGCAGCGCTGCGACAGGGGGCTCACTGGGGGCTTTCTTT.